The sequence of this T cell receptor (beta chain) was determined in a study of blood T cell repertoires in COVID-19. Looking at the study overall: Sites across the United States, Italy and Spain contributed samples from acute and convalescent COVID-19. Sources were T cells, B-cell-depleted T cells, or PBMCs; the material itself was cDNA or gDNA.

In the authors' methods: The assay estimated nucleated cells by amplifying reference gene primers. Clones were read by immunoSEQ multiplex PCR, and TCRdb kept only the in-frame ones, dropping some. V and J calls plus clone size are reproduced from that table; the DNA served to infer D and trimming. In the table there are 100,000 to 120,000 clones, 88% of which are singletons. Trimming removed 6 bases from V and 7 bases from J; junction bases left unmatched: 9. CDR1 and CDR2 (germline): MNHEY, SVGAGI. The CDR3 runs to 15 residues. This clonotype was sampled from a woman between 50 and 59 years old with acute or convalescent COVID-19. The chain is built from TRBV6-5 and TRBJ2-1; 10 bases fit TRBD2. Sequencing used peripheral blood. Here the CDR3 reads CASSLSRLAGNEQFF. The CDR3 DNA reads as TGTGCCAGCAGCCTGTCGAGACTAGCGGGTAATGAGCAGTTCTTC.